One and the same sample provided the 14 T cell receptor beta chains below, sequenced in a study of memory CD4+ T cells and cytomegalovirus serostatus. The sort gate was single viable CD3+CD4+CD8-CD45RO+ cells for memory CD4+ T cells. Sequencing used immunoSEQ multiplex PCR; TCRdb keeps in-frame clones, though not all of them. The sample shows about 52,000 clones, over 60% of them seen only once. The sequencing sample was made of memory CD4+ T cells from blood. Every receptor here comes from an adult in good health and CMV-seropositive.

The rearrangement links TRBV29-1 to TRBJ2-1, with 12 bases that match TRBD2. Germline trimming cut 3 bases from V and 1 base from J; bases unmatched to any gene: 16. The CDR3 spans 20 residues. Germline V gives CDR1 SQVTM, CDR2 ANQGSEA. DNA for the CDR3: TGCAGCGTTGATCGGCCTTTTCTAGCGGGAGGGCCATCATCCTACAATGAGCAGTTCTTC. This encodes CSVDRPFLAGGPSSYNEQFF.

The CDR3 nucleotides are TGTGCCAGCAGCGTATGGGGGGCGAGGACAGATACGCAGTATTTT. The encoded protein is CASSVWGARTDTQYF. The chain carries TRBV9 and TRBJ2-3; D tentatively fits TRBD1 or TRBD2 (6 bases each). Germline loops: CDR1 SGDLS, CDR2 YYNGEE. V lost 1 base, J lost 3 bases, and 12 bases lay in between. The CDR3 loop spans 15 amino acids. Looking up the rest from reference TRBV9 and TRBJ2-3 gives the full variable domain: DSGVTQTPKHLITATGQRVTLRCSPRSGDLSVYWYQQSLDQGLQFLIQYYNGEERAKGNILERFSAQQFPDLHSELNLSSLELGDSALYFCASSVWGARTDTQYFGPGTRLTVL.

This chain connects TRBV28 to TRBJ2-5; possible D gene TRBD2, 6 bases. This CDR3 has 15 amino acids. V lost 2 bases and J lost 5, with 15 bases in between. CDR1 and CDR2 (germline): MDHEN, SYDVKM. The CDR3 DNA reads as TGTGCCAGCAGTTTACTCGGGCAGGCGGGGGAGACCCAGTACTTC. Its protein is CASSLLGQAGETQYF.

The J gene is TRBJ2-3, the V gene TRBV7-3; a weak D match, TRBD1 (5 bases). V gave up 5 bases and J gave up 0 bases, with 12 bases separating them. The CDR3 has 15 residues. CDR1 is SGHTA, CDR2 FQGTGA, per germline. CDR3 nucleotide sequence: TGTGCCAGCAGCCCACGACAGATTAGCACAGATACGCAGTATTTT. Its translation: CASSPRQISTDTQYF.

The V and J genes are TRBV30 and TRBJ1-1; D unresolved. Germline V CDR1 and CDR2: GTSNPN, SVGIG (reference sequence). The CDR3 has 13 amino acids. V was shortened by 4 bases and J by 5 bases, with 14 bases between the two germline ends. The DNA of the CDR3 is TGTGCCTGGACCCGGGGAGGGCGAACTGAAGCTTTCTTT. It is translated as CAWTRGGRTEAFF.

V and J are TRBV18 and TRBJ2-4, with 9 bases matching TRBD2. The CDR3 spans 17 residues. The V segment lost 2 bases and the J segment 2 bases; nucleotides outside the gene matches: 7. Germline assignment: CDR1 KGHSH and CDR2 LQKENI. CDR3: CASSPNLREGPKNIQYF. The CDR3, as DNA: TGTGCCAGCTCACCAAATTTGCGGGAGGGCCCCAAAAACATTCAGTACTTC.

This clone was seen just once. This chain joins TRBV6-1 and TRBJ1-3, with 7 positions matching TRBD1. This CDR3 is built from 14 residues. Unmatched junction bases numbered 4, after V lost 4 bases and J lost 4 bases. From germline, CDR1 is MNHNS and CDR2 SASEGT. The CDR3 nucleotides read TGTGCCAGCAGTGCTCAACAGGGGGGAAACACCATATATTTT. It codes for CASSAQQGGNTIYF.

The chain is built from TRBV5-6 and TRBJ2-5; TRBD2 aligns across 8 bases. V gave up 4 bases and J gave up 3 bases; unmatched junction bases: 8. The CDR3 loop spans 15 amino acids. Germline values: CDR1 SGHDT, CDR2 YYEEEE. The CDR3 sequence is CASSPSTSGKETQYF. In nucleotides, the CDR3 is TGTGCCAGCAGCCCCTCTACTAGCGGTAAAGAGACCCAGTACTTC.

This chain uses TRBV5-5 with TRBJ2-5, with 9 bases matching TRBD2. With V trimmed by 3 bases and J by 4 bases, 10 bases remained unmatched. This CDR3 region has 16 residues. In germline, CDR1 is SGHKS, CDR2 YYEKEE (reference sequence). CDR3 in DNA: TGTGCCAGCAGCTACTTAGTGGCGGGAGGGGGAGAGACCCAGTACTTC. Translating it yields CASSYLVAGGGETQYF. The whole variable domain, remainder taken from reference TRBV5-5 and TRBJ2-5, is DAGVTQSPTHLIKTRGQQVTLRCSPISGHKSVSWYQQVLGQGPQFIFQYYEKEERGRGNFPDRFSARQFPNYSSELNVNALLLGDSALYLCASSYLVAGGGETQYFGPGTRLLVL.

The rearrangement links TRBV11-2 to TRBJ1-6; the D is unclear. This CDR3 region has 16 residues. The V and J ends lost 4 bases and 7 bases respectively, with 17 bases between them. The germline V gene has CDR1 SGHAT and CDR2 FQNNGV. CDR3 sequence reads: CASSSRTGGHNSPLHF. In DNA, the CDR3 is TGTGCCAGCAGCTCCCGGACGGGTGGTCACAATTCACCCCTCCACTTT.

The J gene is TRBJ2-5, the V gene TRBV9, with 12 bases that match TRBD2. Trimming at V came to 0 bases and at J to 6 bases, leaving 9 bases not matched to a gene. CDR1 SGDLS and CDR2 YYNGEE come from the germline V gene. This CDR3 has 17 residues. This chain's CDR3 is CASSVDASGGVYKTQYF. The CDR3 nucleotides read TGTGCCAGCAGCGTAGATGCTAGCGGGGGGGTTTATAAGACCCAGTACTTC.

The chain carries TRBV5-1 and TRBJ1-1, with no clear D. CDR3 length equals 13 residues. Germline V gene sequence: CDR1 SGHRS, CDR2 YFSETQ. Trimming cost V 4 bases and J 4 bases, with 11 bases left between them. CDR3 in amino acids: CASSPEWGTEAFF. The DNA for the CDR3 is TGCGCCAGCAGCCCGGAATGGGGCACTGAAGCTTTCTTT.

The rearrangement joins TRBV7-8 to TRBJ1-6; 9 bases are shared with TRBD1. CDR1 is SGHVS, CDR2 FQNEAQ, per germline. J gave up 10 bases and V 0 bases, and 4 bases lay outside the gene matches. There are 15 residues in the CDR3. CDR3 coding DNA: TGTGCCAGCAGCTTAGCGGACAGGGGACGATCACCCCTCCACTTT. Protein product: CASSLADRGRSPLHF. The variable domain in full, with the rest retrieved from reference TRBV7-8 and TRBJ1-6, is GAGVSQSPRYKVAKRGQDVALRCDPISGHVSLFWYQQALGQGPEFLTYFQNEAQLDKSGLPSDRFFAERPEGSVSTLKIQRTQQEDSAVYLCASSLADRGRSPLHFGNGTRLTVT.

The chain links TRBV7-9 to TRBJ1-3; TRBD1 is a possible D gene (5 bases). This CDR3 is built from 16 residues. Per germline, CDR1 SEHNR and CDR2 FQNEAQ (reference sequence). The ends were cut back, 5 bases at V and 0 bases at J, with 14 bases in the middle. The CDR3 DNA reads as TGTGCCAGCAGCCCTACAGGATTCCGCTCTGGAAACACCATATATTTT. Translating gives CASSPTGFRSGNTIYF.